This T cell receptor beta chain was recorded in a study of CD8 T cells in Susac syndrome. The V gene end was trimmed by 6 bases and the J gene end by 6 bases; junction bases not matched to a gene: 7. Germline V gene lookup returns CDR1 MNHEY and CDR2 SMNVEV (reference sequence). The CDR3 runs to 14 residues. When the RNA was reverse transcribed, random hexamers were used with an input of roughly 0.5 to 1 ug. In TCRdb, the immunoSEQ multiplex PCR reads were re-called with MiXCR into one record per CDR3 protein. The sample has around 230,000 distinct CDR3 sequences, 90% to 96% seen once. The receptor was derived from a human donor with Susac syndrome. The specimen sequenced was CD4+ T cells from PBMCs. This chain connects TRBV27 to TRBJ2-3, with 9 bases that match TRBD2. The chain's CDR3 is CASSWTSVLDTQYF. The CDR3 region has the DNA TGTGCCAGCAGCTGGACTAGCGTTTTGGATACGCAGTATTTT.